One and the same sample provided the 25 T cell receptor beta chains below, sequenced in a study of cytotoxic CD8 clonotypes in ibrutinib-treated CLL (dated by TCRdb to the early 2020s). The time point label corresponds to: approximately 25 months on ibrutinib. The library was obtained by the immunoSEQ multiplex PCR assay. Here the immuneACCESS table is served through TCRdb, limited to in-frame sequences with V and J called. Missing clones are a known gap in these copies; in checked studies unresolved V genes cover under half, and the rest lacks a known reason. The sample includes about 160,000 clones, with about 80% observed a single time. The leading ten clones occupy about 4.5% of the sample. The sequencing used PBMCs, collected after 24 months of ibrutinib treatment. These receptors came from a human donor with chronic lymphocytic leukemia.

The chain has TRBV7-2 and TRBJ1-5; 8 bases agree with TRBD1. After removal of 8 bases from V and 7 bases from J, the junction contained 7 bases not matched to a gene. From germline, CDR1 is SGHTA and CDR2 FQGNSA. This CDR3 is 13 amino acids long. This CDR3 is CASGRGPGQPQHF. The DNA for the CDR3 is TGTGCCAGCGGCAGGGGGCCGGGGCAGCCCCAGCATTTT.

This clone was observed a few times. The V gene is TRBV27, the J gene TRBJ1-5; D gene unclear. The CDR3 spans 13 residues. CDR1 and CDR2 from the germline V gene are MNHEY and SMNVEV (reference sequence). Trimming left V 9 bases short and J 2 bases short, with 11 bases between. CDR3: CASRLTRNQPQHF. As DNA, the CDR3 is TGTGCCAGTCGGTTGACCCGCAATCAGCCCCAGCATTTT.

The chain combines TRBV5-1 with TRBJ1-4; D is uncertain. The CDR3 sequence is 14 residues long. The V gene's germline CDR1 is SGHRS and CDR2 YFSETQ. The V gene lost 2 bases and the J gene lost 0 bases, with 5 bases spanning the gap. The CDR3: CASSFSATNEKLFF. CDR3 sequence (DNA): TGCGCCAGCAGCTTCTCGGCAACTAATGAAAAACTGTTTTTT.

The chain employs TRBV11-3 and TRBJ2-2; 9 bases line up with TRBD1. Losses at the gene ends were 5 bases for V and 7 bases for J; bases not matched to a gene: 5. Germline V gene data show CDR1 as SGHNT and CDR2 as YENEEA. This CDR3 has 14 amino acids. CDR3 DNA sequence: TGTGCCAGCAGCCACAGGGGGCAAAGCGGGGAGCTGTTTTTT. Amino acids: CASSHRGQSGELFF.

V is TRBV6-6 and J is TRBJ2-7; TRBD1 matches at 8 bases. After removal of 5 bases from V and 3 bases from J, the junction contained 6 bases not matched to a gene. In germline, CDR1 is MNHNY, CDR2 SVGAGI (reference sequence). The CDR3 extends over 14 amino acids. CDR3 nucleotide sequence: TGTGCCAGCAGTCCCGGGACAGGTAACTACGAGCAGTACTTC. Residues: CASSPGTGNYEQYF.

The chain links TRBV6-6 to TRBJ2-7; 9 bases line up with TRBD1. The CDR3 consists of 14 residues. Per the germline V gene, CDR1 is MNHNY and CDR2 is SVGAGI (reference sequence). With 2 bases clipped from V and 3 bases from J, the junction kept 2 bases outside the gene matches. This chain's CDR3 is CASSYETGGYEQYF. CDR3 DNA sequence: TGTGCCAGCAGTTACGAGACAGGGGGCTACGAGCAGTACTTC.

The chain employs TRBV5-1 and TRBJ2-1; D may match TRBD1 or TRBD2 (5 bases each). The CDR3 runs to 15 residues. Per the germline V gene, CDR1 is SGHRS and CDR2 is YFSETQ. The V gene lost 4 bases and the J gene lost 4 bases, with 15 bases spanning the gap. The CDR3 DNA follows: TGCGCCAGCAGCCCGGGGACCGGACCTTACAATGAGCAGTTCTTC. It translates to CASSPGTGPYNEQFF.

The chain employs TRBV30 and TRBJ1-5; D ambiguous. Between the trimmed V and J ends, which lost 1 base and 1 base, there was a span of 5 bases. Germline CDR1 is GTSNPN and CDR2 is SVGIG (reference sequence). The CDR3 extends over 13 amino acids. CDR3 DNA sequence: TGTGCCTGGAGTGGCGCGAGCAATCAGCCCCAGCATTTT. Protein sequence: CAWSGASNQPQHF.

The chain employs TRBV7-3 and TRBJ2-1, with 10 bases that match TRBD2. Germline V gives CDR1 SGHTA, CDR2 FQGTGA. This CDR3 is built from 14 residues. Trimming removed 2 bases from V and 7 bases from J; junction bases left unmatched: 2. CDR3 bases: TGTGCCAGCAGCTTAGCTAGCGGGAGTAATGAGCAGTTCTTC. Translation: CASSLASGSNEQFF.

For this clone: Other DNA sequences of this sample code for an identical CDR3. V is TRBV6-5 and J is TRBJ2-1, with TRBD1 matching 7 bases. This CDR3 comprises 15 residues. The germline V gene has CDR1 MNHEY and CDR2 SVGAGI. V lost 2 bases, J lost 2 bases, and 3 bases stayed unmatched. CDR3 nucleotide sequence: TGTGCCAGCAGTTACAGGCAGGGGGCCTACAATGAGCAGTTCTTC. Its translation is CASSYRQGAYNEQFF.

The CDR3 coding sequence is TGCGCCAGCAGCTTGGATCAGACAGGGCGAGGGCGGAACACCATATATTTT. It translates to CASSLDQTGRGRNTIYF. V is TRBV5-1 and J is TRBJ1-3; 7 bases fit TRBD1. In germline, CDR1 is SGHRS, CDR2 YFSETQ. V lost 0 bases to trimming and J lost 7 bases; unmatched junction nucleotides: 13. The CDR3 loop spans 17 amino acids.

This chain connects TRBV5-1 to TRBJ2-7, with a weak D call TRBD2 (7 bases). The V end lost 3 bases, the J end lost 0 bases, and 19 bases lay between the germline ends. The CDR3 consists of 17 residues. Germline V CDR1 and CDR2: SGHRS, YFSETQ. In nucleotides, the CDR3 is TGCGCCAGCAGCTCCCAGGGAGGCGGGGGCGTCTCCTACGAGCAGTACTTC. Translation: CASSSQGGGGVSYEQYF.

V gene TRBV28 combines with J gene TRBJ2-7; D not certain. Trimming removed 3 bases from V and 6 bases from J, with 9 bases in between. Germline lookup yields CDR1 MDHEN and CDR2 SYDVKM. The CDR3 is made up of 12 amino acids. The CDR3 coding sequence is TGTGCCAGCAGTTTGTCAGCTGGCGAGCAGTACTTC. Translation: CASSLSAGEQYF.

The gene calls are TRBV5-1 and TRBJ1-2; a weak D match, TRBD1 (5 bases). The CDR3 spans 15 residues. Trimming took off 1 base at V and 1 base at J, with 11 bases between the two ends. From germline, CDR1 is SGHRS and CDR2 YFSETQ. The CDR3 loop is CASSLIPGRNYGYTF. The CDR3 DNA reads TGCGCCAGCAGCTTGATTCCAGGGCGTAACTATGGCTACACCTTC. Full variable domain (rest looked up from reference TRBV5-1 and TRBJ1-2): KAGVTQTPRYLIKTRGQQVTLSCSPISGHRSVSWYQQTPGQGLQFLFEYFSETQRNKGNFPGRFSGRQFSNSRSEMNVSTLELGDSALYLCASSLIPGRNYGYTFGSGTRLTVV.

The rearrangement uses TRBV7-2 and TRBJ1-5, with 7 bases lining up with TRBD1. CDR3 length: 15 amino acids. Germline V CDR1 and CDR2: SGHTA, FQGNSA. V gave up 1 base and J gave up 7 bases; unmatched junction bases: 7. This chain's CDR3 is CASSLEGGREQPQHF. Here the CDR3 DNA reads TGTGCCAGCAGCTTAGAAGGGGGCAGGGAACAGCCCCAGCATTTT.

The sample holds one count of this clone. This chain connects TRBV7-6 to TRBJ1-4, with 9 bases lining up with TRBD1. Germline V gene lookup returns CDR1 SGHVS and CDR2 FNYEAQ. This CDR3 has 14 amino acids. V shed 4 bases and J 8 bases; nucleotides not matched to a gene: 5. CDR3 nucleotide sequence: TGTGCCAGCAGCTCGGACAGGGGTGGCGAAAAACTGTTTTTT. Protein sequence: CASSSDRGGEKLFF.

In its sample, this clone was seen once. The chain employs TRBV6-1 and TRBJ2-7; 8 bases map to TRBD1. The V and J ends lost 2 bases and 3 bases, in that order; junction bases with no gene match: 6. Germline CDR1 is MNHNS and CDR2 is SASEGT. The CDR3 length is 15 residues. The CDR3 bases are TGTGCCAGCAGTGAATGGGGACAGGCCATCTACGAGCAGTACTTC. It is translated as CASSEWGQAIYEQYF.

The gene calls are TRBV5-1 and TRBJ1-3; no clear D. Trimming took off 0 bases at V and 0 bases at J, with 7 bases between the two ends. Germline V gene sequence: CDR1 SGHRS, CDR2 YFSETQ. This CDR3 spans 15 amino acids. In DNA form, the CDR3 reads TGCGCCAGCAGCTTGGACGGGCGCTCTGGAAACACCATATATTTT. Translating gives CASSLDGRSGNTIYF.

The chain couples TRBV7-9 to TRBJ1-1; 10 bases line up with TRBD1. The CDR3 is 13 residues long. Trimming took 8 bases from V and 5 from J; bases not matched to a gene: 5. Per the germline V gene, CDR1 is SEHNR and CDR2 is FQNEAQ (reference sequence). In DNA, the CDR3 is TGTGCCAGCGTGACAGGGGGCAAAACTGAAGCTTTCTTT. This encodes CASVTGGKTEAFF.

The chain links TRBV19 to TRBJ1-2; TRBD1 matches 12 bases. Germline V gene sequence: CDR1 LNHDA, CDR2 SQIVND (reference sequence). The CDR3 loop spans 14 amino acids. J lost 8 bases, V lost 7 bases, and 8 bases had no gene match. CDR3 residues: CASMSGQGAEGYTF. In nucleotides, the CDR3 is TGTGCCAGTATGTCGGGACAGGGGGCGGAAGGCTACACCTTC.

The CDR3 loop is CASSLSGSSPLHF. CDR3 nucleotides: TGTGCCAGCAGCTTGTCAGGGAGCTCACCCCTCCACTTT. The chain couples TRBV11-2 to TRBJ1-6, with D possibly being TRBD1 (5 bases). Trimming removed 3 bases at V and 10 bases at J, with 10 bases between. CDR3 length equals 13 residues. Germline CDR1 reads SGHAT; CDR2 reads FQNNGV.

The J gene is TRBJ1-5, the V gene TRBV19; D ambiguous. Germline V CDR1 and CDR2: LNHDA, SQIVND (reference sequence). This CDR3 spans 14 amino acids. The V end was cut by 5 bases, the J end by 6 bases, with 14 bases between. CDR3 sequence reads: CASSPQVGSQPQHF. DNA of the CDR3: TGTGCCAGTAGTCCCCAGGTAGGCAGTCAGCCCCAGCATTTT. Combining the CDR3 with reference TRBV19 and TRBJ1-5 gives the whole variable domain DGGITQSPKYLFRKEGQNVTLSCEQNLNHDAMYWYRQDPGQGLRLIYYSQIVNDFQKGDIAEGYSVSREKKESFPLTVTSAQKNPTAFYLCASSPQVGSQPQHFGDGTRLSIL.

The chain has TRBV7-2 and TRBJ2-7, with 12 bases lining up with TRBD2. The V and J ends lost 3 bases and 7 bases, in that order; junction bases with no gene match: 7. Germline-derived CDR1 and CDR2 are SGHTA and FQGNSA. This CDR3 region has 15 residues. CDR3 nucleotide sequence: TGTGCCAGCAGCTTTGCACTAGCGGGAGGAGGTGAGCAGTACTTC. It encodes CASSFALAGGGEQYF. The full variable domain, in which reference TRBV7-2 and TRBJ2-7 provide the parts outside the CDR3, is GAGVSQSPSNKVTEKGKDVELRCDPISGHTALYWYRQSLGQGLEFLIYFQGNSAPDKSGLPSDRFSAERTGGSVSTLTIQRTQQEDSAVYLCASSFALAGGGEQYFGPGTRLTVT.

This clone has just a few counts. The chain links TRBV29-1 to TRBJ2-7; D is perhaps TRBD1 (8 bases). The CDR3 totals 13 residues. Germline assignment: CDR1 SQVTM and CDR2 ANQGSEA. V lost 6 bases and J 6 bases, leaving 18 bases between the germline ends. Written as DNA, the CDR3 is TGCAGCGTAAGAACAGGGGGGAGGGTCGAGCAGTACTTC. As protein: CSVRTGGRVEQYF.

This chain joins TRBV12-5 and TRBJ2-2; 8 bases are a match to TRBD2. The J segment lost 4 bases and the V segment lost 0 bases, leaving 7 bases of the junction unmatched. The CDR3 spans 17 residues. Germline lookup yields CDR1 LGHNT and CDR2 FRNRAP. CDR3 DNA sequence: TGTGCTAGTGGTTTGGTGGTAACGGGAGGGCCCACCGGGGAGCTGTTTTTT. This encodes CASGLVVTGGPTGELFF.